The next 16 T cell receptor beta chains were all read from a single sample in a study of blood T cell repertoires in COVID-19 (TCRdb year 2020). The library was obtained by the immunoSEQ multiplex PCR assay. Sourced from immuneACCESS, this table was stored by TCRdb with only in-frame sequences that have V and J called. A share of the clones is absent; for the studies checked, an unresolved V gene accounts for under half, and the remainder has no known explanation. Recorded for this sample are 150,000 to 200,000 clones; 80% to 90% of them occurred a single time. In total, the top ten clones hold under 2% of the sample. The sequenced sample consisted of peripheral blood. Receptors originate from a young man who had recovered from COVID-19.

The J gene is TRBJ1-5, the V gene TRBV7-2; 7 bases fit TRBD1. Germline values: CDR1 SGHTA, CDR2 FQGNSA. Unmatched junction bases numbered 14, after V lost 0 bases and J lost 0 bases. The CDR3 extends over 20 amino acids. CDR3 in DNA: TGTGCCAGCAGCTTAGCGGACCGACAGGGCAGGGGTTATAGCAATCAGCCCCAGCATTTT. Translating gives CASSLADRQGRGYSNQPQHF.

The rearrangement joins TRBV2 to TRBJ1-2, with TRBD1 identical over 7 bases. V was clipped by 3 bases and J by 3 bases; unmatched bases: 4. The CDR3 is made up of 14 amino acids. Looked up from germline, CDR1 is SNHLY and CDR2 is FYNNEI. The CDR3 DNA sequence: TGTGCCAGCAGTGACCAGGGGGGCTACTATGGCTACACCTTC. Residues: CASSDQGGYYGYTF.

V gene TRBV19 combines with J gene TRBJ1-4; 7 bases fit TRBD1. V gave up 3 bases and J gave up 12 bases; unmatched junction bases: 16. CDR1 is LNHDA and CDR2 is SQIVND in the germline V gene (reference sequence). This CDR3 comprises 16 residues. CDR3 loop: CASSMGSTGRSNELFF. The CDR3 region has the DNA TGTGCCAGTAGTATGGGCTCGACAGGGCGGTCTAATGAACTGTTTTTT.

The DNA for the CDR3 is TGTGCCAGCTCACCGGGAGGGCGAAACACCGGGGAGCTGTTTTTT. Amino acid sequence: CASSPGGRNTGELFF. The chain joins TRBV18 to TRBJ2-2, with 7 nucleotides matching TRBD2. Per germline, CDR1 KGHSH and CDR2 LQKENI. V lost 3 bases to trimming and J lost 2 bases; unmatched junction nucleotides: 3. CDR3 size: 15 residues.

This clone occurred once. The chain employs TRBV13 and TRBJ2-3; 8 nucleotides match TRBD2. The V and J ends lost 7 bases and 1 base, in that order; junction bases with no gene match: 4. CDR1 is PRHDT, CDR2 FYEKMQ, per germline (reference sequence). The CDR3 runs to 14 residues. The CDR3 sequence: CASNILAGTDTQYF. CDR3 coding DNA: TGTGCCAGCAACATACTAGCGGGCACAGATACGCAGTATTTT.

This chain joins TRBV7-3 and TRBJ1-1; no reliable D call. With 5 bases removed from V and 2 bases from J, the gap between germline ends came to 9 bases. Germline CDR1 is SGHTA and CDR2 is FQGTGA. The CDR3 spans 13 residues. The CDR3 protein is CASSPRQNTEAFF. The CDR3 bases are TGTGCCAGCAGCCCCCGACAAAACACTGAAGCTTTCTTT.

This chain connects TRBV28 to TRBJ2-7; 8 bases match TRBD1. This CDR3 has 17 residues. CDR1 is MDHEN, CDR2 SYDVKM, per germline. Unmatched junction bases numbered 12, after V lost 2 bases and J lost 3 bases. Written as DNA, the CDR3 is TGTGCCAGCAGTTTACGGCAGACAGGGGTTGGCTACTACGAGCAGTACTTC. Its protein is CASSLRQTGVGYYEQYF.

The chain has TRBV5-4 and TRBJ2-5, with D perhaps matching TRBD2 (6 bases). Trimming stripped 3 bases from V and 2 bases from J, with 14 bases between. The CDR3 loop spans 15 amino acids. In germline, CDR1 is SGHNT, CDR2 YYREEE (reference sequence). DNA for the CDR3: TGTGCCAGCAGCTCCCGGGACTCCCTTCAAGAGACCCAGTACTTC. Residues: CASSSRDSLQETQYF.

The rearrangement links TRBV9 to TRBJ2-2; 8 positions match TRBD2. Looked up from germline, CDR1 is SGDLS and CDR2 is YYNGEE. CDR3 length: 14 residues. V was clipped by 1 base and J by 5 bases; unmatched bases: 1. CDR3 sequence: CASSVSGGTGELFF. The CDR3 coding sequence is TGTGCCAGCAGCGTATCGGGGGGGACCGGGGAGCTGTTTTTT.

V usage is TRBV19 and J usage is TRBJ1-2; TRBD1 agrees at 8 bases. The CDR3 has 15 amino acids. CDR1 and CDR2 from the germline V gene are LNHDA and SQIVND (reference sequence). The V and J ends lost 4 bases and 5 bases, in that order; junction bases with no gene match: 9. Here the CDR3 DNA reads TGTGCCAGTAGTACCGGGACAGGAATTCGGTATGGCTACACCTTC. The encoded protein is CASSTGTGIRYGYTF.

The rearrangement uses TRBV18 and TRBJ2-7; D is unresolved. V lost 2 bases to trimming and J lost 2 bases, with 7 bases between them. Germline V lookup: CDR1 KGHSH, CDR2 LQKENI. The CDR3 is 13 residues long. The CDR3 sequence is CASSPTETYEQYF. CDR3 in DNA: TGTGCCAGCTCACCAACAGAGACCTACGAGCAGTACTTC.

The chain is built from TRBV6-2 or TRBV6-3 and TRBJ2-7; 7 bases align to TRBD1. The V gene end was trimmed by 0 bases and the J gene end by 3 bases; junction bases not matched to a gene: 11. CDR1 and CDR2 (germline): MNHEY, SVGEGT. There are 17 residues in the CDR3. The CDR3 DNA reads TGTGCCAGCAGTTACTCTGAAGACAGGGTATGGGTCTACGAGCAGTACTTC. This translates into CASSYSEDRVWVYEQYF.

This chain uses TRBV5-1 with TRBJ2-5, with TRBD1 identical over 12 bases. J lost 3 bases, V lost 3 bases, and 3 bases had no gene match. CDR1 SGHRS and CDR2 YFSETQ come from the germline V gene. The CDR3 extends over 15 amino acids. Here the CDR3 DNA reads TGCGCCAGCAGCTCAGGGACAGGGGGCAAAGAGACCCAGTACTTC. Translating it yields CASSSGTGGKETQYF.

The CDR3 spells CASKTRGEQFF. In DNA, the CDR3 is TGTGCCAGCAAGACTAGAGGTGAGCAGTTCTTC. The chain joins TRBV28 to TRBJ2-1; tentative D call: TRBD2 (6 bases). CDR1 and CDR2 from the germline V gene are MDHEN and SYDVKM. The CDR3 contains 11 residues. The V end lost 7 bases, the J end lost 9 bases, and 10 bases lay between the germline ends.

This chain links TRBV5-1 with TRBJ1-2; TRBD1 might be the D (6 bases). V was pared by 1 base and J by 3 bases, with 19 bases between. This CDR3 has 17 residues. The germline CDR1 and CDR2 sequences are SGHRS and YFSETQ. CDR3 amino acids: CASSLPKGGALDYGYTF. CDR3 DNA sequence: TGCGCCAGCAGCTTGCCAAAGGGGGGGGCCTTAGACTATGGCTACACCTTC.

This sequence joins TRBV9 and TRBJ1-2; D ambiguous. The ends were cut back, 0 bases at V and 4 bases at J, with 13 bases in the middle. Per the germline V gene, CDR1 is SGDLS and CDR2 is YYNGEE. CDR3 length: 15 residues. This chain's CDR3 is CASSVEGTPGYGYTF. Here the CDR3 DNA reads TGTGCCAGCAGCGTAGAAGGCACCCCGGGCTATGGCTACACCTTC.